A single sample is the source of the 30 T cell receptor beta chains below, sequenced in a study of post-analysis software for immune sequencing data. Findings of the study overall: Four to six TRBV segments, including TRBV5-6, TRBV5-1 and TRBV20-1, were more frequent in patients than controls.

Researchers reported that TCR beta cDNA libraries carried unique molecular identifiers. TCRdb re-called the PCR reads through MiXCR, storing one row per CDR3 protein. This table holds roughly 600,000 distinct CDR3 sequences, about 40% found once. These receptors' targets are unknown. Sequencing was carried out using blood. All receptors come from a girl aged 5-17 years with multiple sclerosis.

In this sample, this clonotype turned up a few times. The chain links TRBV12-3 or TRBV12-4 to TRBJ1-1, with D perhaps TRBD1 (5 bases). The CDR3 length is 14 residues. The germline V and J ends were trimmed by 5 bases and 1 base, with 11 bases remaining between them. CDR3 in DNA: TGTGCCAGCAGTCTCCTGACAGAGAACACTGAAGCTTTCTTT. This encodes CASSLLTENTEAFF.

The chain is built from TRBV12-3 or TRBV12-4 and TRBJ2-3; possibly TRBD1 for D (6 bases). The length of the CDR3 is 17 residues. V shed 4 bases and J shed 6 bases, with 23 bases lying between them. The CDR3 sequence: CASSWVTDRLEWDTQYF. CDR3 DNA: TGTGCCAGCAGTTGGGTGACAGACAGGCTCGAGTGGGATACGCAGTATTTT.

V gene TRBV12-3 or TRBV12-4 combines with J gene TRBJ2-7, with D possibly being TRBD2 (5 bases). There are 19 residues in the CDR3. Trimming took off 0 bases at V and 0 bases at J, with 21 bases between the two ends. The chain's CDR3 is CASSLAASGLYSHSYEQYF. CDR3 nucleotide sequence: TGTGCCAGCAGTTTAGCCGCCTCCGGACTCTACTCGCACTCCTACGAGCAGTACTTC.

The chain carries TRBV12-3 or TRBV12-4 and TRBJ1-5; TRBD1 might be the D (6 bases). The V end was cut by 3 bases, the J end by 2 bases, with 11 bases between. The CDR3 loop spans 15 amino acids. As DNA, the CDR3 is TGTGCCAGCAGTTTGGGGGGCTTGGGCAATCAGCCCCAGCATTTT. Its translation: CASSLGGLGNQPQHF.

J is TRBJ2-7 and V is TRBV5-5; D remains unclear. Germline V gene sequence: CDR1 SGHKS, CDR2 YYEKEE (reference sequence). This CDR3 has 12 amino acids. V was cut by 4 bases and J by 2 bases, with 7 bases left in between. The CDR3 region is CASSRVAYEQYF. CDR3 in DNA: TGTGCCAGCAGCCGGGTCGCCTACGAGCAGTACTTC.

The chain combines TRBV6-6 with TRBJ2-5; 10 bases are a match to TRBD2. The germline V gene encodes CDR1 MNHNY and CDR2 SVGAGI (reference sequence). Trimming took 4 bases from V and 2 from J; bases not matched to a gene: 1. This CDR3 spans 14 amino acids. CDR3 sequence: CASSFSGGQETQYF. Written as DNA, the CDR3 is TGTGCCAGCAGTTTTAGCGGGGGGCAAGAGACCCAGTACTTC.

The genes are TRBV20-1 and TRBJ2-1, with TRBD2 matching over 9 bases. Germline loops: CDR1 DFQATT, CDR2 SNEGSKA (reference sequence). V was clipped by 3 bases and J by 6 bases; unmatched bases: 9. CDR3 size: 15 residues. The CDR3, as DNA: TGCAGTGCTAGGGATCTAGCGGGGAGGGGCAATGAGCAGTTCTTC. Protein sequence: CSARDLAGRGNEQFF.

There are a few counts of this clonotype. The V gene is TRBV29-1, the J gene TRBJ1-2; 9 bases are shared with TRBD1. The V and J ends lost 1 base and 5 bases, in that order; junction bases with no gene match: 5. This CDR3 comprises 14 residues. Germline V gives CDR1 SQVTM, CDR2 ANQGSEA. Written as DNA, the CDR3 is TGCAGCGTTGAAGGTCGGGACAGGGTGTATGGCTACACCTTC. Its translation is CSVEGRDRVYGYTF. The variable domain in full, with the rest retrieved from reference TRBV29-1 and TRBJ1-2, is SAVISQKPSRDICQRGTSLTIQCQVDSQVTMMFWYRQQPGQSLTLIATANQGSEATYESGFVIDKFPISRPNLTFSTLTVSNMSPEDSSIYLCSVEGRDRVYGYTFGSGTRLTVV.

The CDR3 reads CASSFGTGSHGYTF. DNA of the CDR3: TGTGCCAGCAGCTTCGGGACAGGGAGCCATGGCTACACCTTC. This chain links TRBV5-6 with TRBJ1-2; 9 bases are shared with TRBD1. The length of the CDR3 is 14 residues. CDR1 is SGHDT and CDR2 is YYEEEE in the germline V gene. The junction had 5 bases not matched to a gene; V was cut back by 2 bases and J by 6 bases. The variable domain in full, with the rest retrieved from reference TRBV5-6 and TRBJ1-2, is DAGVTQSPTHLIKTRGQQVTLRCSPKSGHDTVSWYQQALGQGPQFIFQYYEEEERQRGNFPDRFSGHQFPNYSSELNVNALLLGDSALYLCASSFGTGSHGYTFGSGTRLTVV.

This clonotype has more than one count but fewer than ten. The chain recombines TRBV4-1 with TRBJ1-2; 7 bases fit TRBD1. The CDR3 totals 14 residues. V lost 7 bases and J lost 3; bases outside the gene matches: 8. In germline, CDR1 is MGHRA, CDR2 YSYEKL. The CDR3 coding sequence is TGCGCCAGCACAGATTTGACAGGGTACTATGGCTACACCTTC. Its protein product is CASTDLTGYYGYTF.

This clonotype appeared a few times. This chain joins TRBV20-1 and TRBJ1-2; 9 positions match TRBD1. With V trimmed by 0 bases and J by 7 bases, 3 bases remained unmatched. This CDR3 comprises 13 residues. Per germline, CDR1 DFQATT and CDR2 SNEGSKA (reference sequence). The CDR3 DNA follows: TGCAGTGCTAGAGATGACAGGGGGTGTGGCTACACCTTC. Translated: CSARDDRGCGYTF.

A few counts support this clonotype. The genes are TRBV5-1 and TRBJ1-4; 7 bases are shared with TRBD1. CDR3 length equals 16 residues. Germline V CDR1 and CDR2: SGHRS, YFSETQ. The V segment lost 0 bases and the J segment 12 bases; nucleotides outside the gene matches: 14. As DNA, the CDR3 is TGCGCCAGCAGCTTGGATTCAGGGGGTCCCGAGGAAGAACTGTTTTTT. It is translated as CASSLDSGGPEEELFF.

This clonotype was picked up a small number of times. The chain recombines TRBV12-3 or TRBV12-4 with TRBJ2-5; 8 positions match TRBD1. J was trimmed by 2 bases and V by 7 bases; bases with no gene match: 9. This CDR3 contains 15 residues. The DNA of the CDR3 is TGTGCCAGCAAGCCCAGGGGGCTCGAGCAAGAGACCCAGTACTTC. This gives the protein CASKPRGLEQETQYF.

CDR3 coding DNA: TGTGCCAGCAGGAGGCCCCCCTACGAGCAGTACTTC. This sequence encodes CASRRPPYEQYF. This chain links TRBV12-3 or TRBV12-4 with TRBJ2-7; D gene ambiguous. The CDR3 has 12 amino acids. Trimming left V 6 bases short and J 2 bases short, with 8 bases between.

The V and J genes are TRBV27 and TRBJ1-4, with 10 bases fitting TRBD1. The CDR3 length is 14 residues. Germline V CDR1 and CDR2: MNHEY, SMNVEV (reference sequence). The J segment lost 8 bases and the V segment lost 7 bases, leaving 7 bases of the junction unmatched. The CDR3 coding sequence is TGTGCCAGCACCGCGACAGGGGGCCGCGAAAAACTGTTTTTT. Translated: CASTATGGREKLFF.

V and J are TRBV20-1 and TRBJ2-5; tentatively, D is TRBD2 (6 bases). V lost 1 base and J lost 5, with 17 bases in between. CDR3 length equals 15 residues. Germline CDR1 and CDR2: DFQATT and SNEGSKA (reference sequence). The CDR3 DNA sequence: TGCAGTGCTAGAGGGACTATACGAGGCATGGAGACCCAGTACTTC. Translation: CSARGTIRGMETQYF.

This clonotype was seen a handful of times. V and J are TRBV7-2 and TRBJ2-5; 8 positions agree with TRBD2. The length of the CDR3 is 14 residues. The germline gives CDR1 SGHTA, CDR2 FQGNSA. The J segment lost 7 bases and the V segment lost 5 bases, leaving 9 bases of the junction unmatched. The CDR3 DNA reads as TGTGCCAGCAGCCCCAGCGGGAGTCCTTGGACCCAGTACTTC. It codes for CASSPSGSPWTQYF.

In its sample, this clonotype was seen a few times. V gene TRBV4-1 combines with J gene TRBJ2-3, with 7 bases aligning to TRBD2. J gave up 6 bases and V 3 bases, and 12 bases lay outside the gene matches. The CDR3 has 16 residues. Per the germline V gene, CDR1 is MGHRA and CDR2 is YSYEKL. CDR3 bases: TGCGCCAGCAGCCACGGGACCGGACTAGGATACGATACGCAGTATTTT. Translating gives CASSHGTGLGYDTQYF.

This clonotype was seen a few times. The chain combines TRBV10-3 with TRBJ2-1, with TRBD1 matching over 8 bases. The CDR3 has 16 amino acids. Looked up from germline, CDR1 is ENHRY and CDR2 is SYGVKD. The junction had 8 bases not matched to a gene; V was cut back by 2 bases and J by 5 bases. CDR3 nucleotide sequence: TGTGCCATCAGTGAGGCCTCGGGACAGGTAAACAATGAGCAGTTCTTC. Translated, it gives CAISEASGQVNNEQFF.

This clonotype was seen a handful of times. This chain connects TRBV29-1 to TRBJ2-2; D is unclear. The CDR3 has 12 residues. Trimming removed 5 bases from V and 1 base from J, with 5 bases in between. Germline CDR1 SQVTM, CDR2 ANQGSEA. CDR3 sequence (DNA): TGCAGCGTTCTCGGGAACACCGGGGAGCTGTTTTTT. It translates to CSVLGNTGELFF.

This clonotype was seen a few times. The chain couples TRBV7-3 to TRBJ2-1; weak D call: TRBD1 (5 bases). The CDR3 loop spans 15 amino acids. Deletions cut 5 bases from V and 0 bases from J, with 11 bases between. CDR1 and CDR2 from the germline V gene are SGHTA and FQGTGA. Written as DNA, the CDR3 is TGTGCCAGCAGCGAGGACATCAGCTCCTACAATGAGCAGTTCTTC. It codes for CASSEDISSYNEQFF.

The V and J genes are TRBV12-5 and TRBJ2-3, with D tentatively TRBD1 (5 bases). The germline gives CDR1 LGHNT, CDR2 FRNRAP. Trimming left V 7 bases short and J 2 bases short, with 13 bases between. The CDR3 is 14 amino acids. The CDR3 DNA sequence: TGTGCTAGTGCTCAGGGCGCTTACACAGATACGCAGTATTTT. It is translated as CASAQGAYTDTQYF.

This clonotype was recorded a few times. This sequence joins TRBV7-6 and TRBJ2-1, with 12 bases that match TRBD2. With 4 bases clipped from V and 7 bases from J, the junction kept 11 bases outside the gene matches. The CDR3 runs to 17 residues. Germline V gene data show CDR1 as SGHVS and CDR2 as FNYEAQ. Written as DNA, the CDR3 is TGTGCCAGCAGCTCCCGCTCCACTAGCGGGGGGCGAAATGAGCAGTTCTTC. Its translation: CASSSRSTSGGRNEQFF.

As to this clonotype: A much bigger clone sits one base away, suggesting this may be a read error. The gene calls are TRBV7-2 and TRBJ2-1; D not resolved. Trimming cost V 5 bases and J 8 bases, with 7 bases left between them. In germline, CDR1 is SGHTA, CDR2 FQGNSA. This CDR3 has 11 amino acids. In nucleotides, the CDR3 is TGTGCCAGCAGCCCCCTCCATGAGCAGTTCTTC. This sequence encodes CASSPLHEQFF.

This clonotype was observed a single time. The rearrangement joins TRBV5-1 to TRBJ2-1; D tentatively fits TRBD1 or TRBD2 (7 bases each). The CDR3 spans 14 residues. CDR1 SGHRS and CDR2 YFSETQ come from the germline V gene. V lost 2 bases and J 5 bases, leaving 11 bases between the germline ends. This CDR3 reads CASSFQGGNNEQFF. As DNA, the CDR3 is TGCGCCAGCAGCTTCCAGGGGGGGAACAATGAGCAGTTCTTC.

The chain uses TRBV12-3 or TRBV12-4 and TRBJ2-1, with 14 positions matching TRBD2. V lost 4 bases and J lost 8; bases outside the gene matches: 7. This CDR3 contains 16 residues. The CDR3 reads CASSSGTSGSGDEQFF. For the CDR3, the DNA is TGTGCCAGCAGTTCCGGGACTAGCGGGAGTGGCGATGAGCAGTTCTTC.

This clonotype has just a few counts. The chain carries TRBV12-3 or TRBV12-4 and TRBJ2-7, with 13 bases aligning to TRBD2. CDR3 length: 16 amino acids. J lost 3 bases, V lost 4 bases, and 6 bases had no gene match. The CDR3 DNA is TGTGCCAGCAGTTCCTTGGGGACTAGCGGGAACTACGAGCAGTACTTC. It encodes CASSSLGTSGNYEQYF.

V and J are TRBV6-6 and TRBJ1-1; 8 bases map to TRBD1. CDR3 size: 11 residues. The V and J ends lost 8 bases and 6 bases, in that order; junction bases with no gene match: 2. CDR1 MNHNY and CDR2 SVGAGI come from the germline V gene (reference sequence). CDR3 nucleotides: TGTGCCAGCGGACAGGGCCCTGAAGCTTTCTTT. This codes for CASGQGPEAFF.

Here the CDR3 DNA reads TGTGCCAGCAGGAAAACGGCATCAGCTAACTATGGCTACACCTTC. Protein product: CASRKTASANYGYTF. The chain recombines TRBV27 with TRBJ1-2; unclear D gene. With 6 bases removed from V and 0 bases from J, the gap between germline ends came to 14 bases. Looked up from germline, CDR1 is MNHEY and CDR2 is SMNVEV (reference sequence). CDR3 length: 15 residues.

The chain uses TRBV4-1 and TRBJ2-5, with a tentative D call TRBD2 (7 bases). The end of the DNA aligns better with TRBJ2-7, so the J call may be wrong. There are 16 residues in the CDR3. Looked up from germline, CDR1 is MGHRA and CDR2 is YSYEKL. DNA for the CDR3: TGCGCCAGCAGCCCAAGGGGGGCTAGCGGCCTATTCGAGCAGTACTTC. It encodes CASSPRGASGLFEQYF.